One and the same sample provided the 11 T cell receptor beta chains below, sequenced in a study of blood T cells in healthy people across ages (dated by TCRdb to 2015 to 2017). Library prep was done by 5' RACE. The data were produced on an Illumina HiSeq 2500. A second PCR of 7 to 11 cycles was performed with a sample-barcoded 5' primer and a J-beta primer mix. TCRdb handled the public reads itself, with Q25 trimming in fastp and clone calling in MiXCR, and kept productive beta chains. CDR3 protein sequences are deduplicated, and each keeps its most common genes and DNA. Within this sample are 790,000 or so distinct CDR3 sequences, with 45% to 70% of them counted one time only. The top ten constitute approximately 24% of the sample. Sequenced material: blood. These receptors all come from a man aged 40-55 years in good health.

This CDR3 is CSVDGGAQENYGYTF. CDR3 sequence (DNA): TGCAGCGTTGACGGGGGCGCTCAGGAGAACTATGGCTACACCTTC. V and J are TRBV29-1 and TRBJ1-2; a possible D gene is TRBD1 (6 bases). CDR1 and CDR2 (germline): SQVTM, ANQGSEA. CDR3 length: 15 amino acids. The V gene lost 3 bases and the J gene lost 2 bases, with 16 bases spanning the gap.

The table lists this clonotype with a count of one. This sequence joins TRBV9 and TRBJ2-2; D is uncertain. Germline-derived CDR1 and CDR2 are SGDLS and YYNGEE. V dropped 3 bases and J dropped 6 bases, with 9 bases sitting between them. The CDR3 is made up of 13 amino acids. DNA for the CDR3: TGTGCCAGCAGCGCTCGTAATCCCGGGGAGCTGTTTTTT. Its protein product is CASSARNPGELFF.

This chain connects TRBV20-1 to TRBJ2-7; no firm D call. The DNA end lines up better with TRBJ2-1; the J call may be wrong. Germline V CDR1 and CDR2: DFQATT, SNEGSKA (reference sequence). The CDR3 contains 12 residues. CDR3 protein: CSARDRRHEQFF. DNA of the CDR3: TGCAGTGCTAGAGATCGTCGCCACGAGCAGTTCTTC.

The J gene is TRBJ2-1, the V gene TRBV20-1; no reliable D call. The V gene lost 6 bases and the J gene lost 4 bases, with 7 bases spanning the gap. CDR3 length equals 11 residues. CDR1 and CDR2 (germline): DFQATT, SNEGSKA (reference sequence). This CDR3 reads CSAESYNEQFF. The CDR3 DNA follows: TGCAGTGCGGAGTCATACAATGAGCAGTTCTTC.

To note about this clonotype: One end of the junction does not line up with germline, which may come from a read error. The chain carries TRBV6-2 or TRBV6-3 and TRBJ2-5; D is perhaps TRBD1 (5 bases). The CDR3 is 13 amino acids. The germline gives CDR1 MNHEY, CDR2 SVGEGT. CDR3 coding DNA: TGTGCCGGCAGTGCCCAGGGTGGGGAGACCCAGTACTTC. Translating gives CAGSAQGGETQYF.

This sequence joins TRBV28 and TRBJ2-6; D is possibly TRBD1 (6 bases). This CDR3 has 15 amino acids. V was clipped by 5 bases and J by 2 bases, with 10 bases between them. CDR1 and CDR2 from the germline V gene are MDHEN and SYDVKM. The CDR3 nucleotides are TGTGCCAGCAGTCAGCCAGGGGCTGGGGCCAACGTCCTGACTTTC. Amino acid sequence: CASSQPGAGANVLTF.

The chain is built from TRBV4-3 and TRBJ2-3; no clear D gene. With 6 bases removed from V and 2 bases from J, the gap between germline ends came to 18 bases. This CDR3 contains 16 residues. Germline V CDR1 and CDR2: LGHNA, YSLEER. Here the CDR3 DNA reads TGCGCCAGCAGTCGGAGCCCGGGCAGTTTCACAGATACGCAGTATTTT. Protein product: CASSRSPGSFTDTQYF.

V usage is TRBV11-2 and J usage is TRBJ1-2; TRBD1 is a possible D gene (6 bases). Germline assignment: CDR1 SGHAT and CDR2 FQNNGV. The CDR3 runs 14 residues. The ends were cut back, 1 base at V and 3 bases at J, with 9 bases in the middle. Here the CDR3 reads CASSLVQGHYGYTF. DNA for the CDR3: TGTGCCAGCAGCTTAGTGCAGGGGCACTATGGCTACACCTTC.

J is TRBJ1-1 and V is TRBV4-3; D gene unclear. Germline values: CDR1 LGHNA, CDR2 YSLEER. The CDR3 sequence is 12 residues long. The germline V and J ends were trimmed by 6 bases and 1 base, with 6 bases remaining between them. This CDR3 reads CASSTQNTEAFF. The CDR3 DNA is TGCGCCAGCAGTACGCAGAACACTGAAGCTTTCTTT.

This chain links TRBV29-1 with TRBJ1-1, with 8 bases lining up with TRBD1. V shed 4 bases and J 6 bases; nucleotides not matched to a gene: 7. The CDR3 has 13 amino acids. Germline V CDR1 and CDR2: SQVTM, ANQGSEA. CDR3 amino acids: CSVGPTGVPEAFF. CDR3 DNA sequence: TGCAGCGTTGGACCGACAGGGGTTCCTGAAGCTTTCTTT.

This clonotype was picked up a small number of times. The J gene is TRBJ2-3, the V gene TRBV6-2 or TRBV6-3; D gene unclear. CDR1 and CDR2 (germline): MNHEY, SVGEGT. V was pared by 0 bases and J by 2 bases, with 9 bases between. The CDR3 length is 15 residues. The DNA for the CDR3 is TGTGCCAGCAGTTACTCGAATGTGGACACAGATACGCAGTATTTT. Encoded protein: CASSYSNVDTDTQYF.